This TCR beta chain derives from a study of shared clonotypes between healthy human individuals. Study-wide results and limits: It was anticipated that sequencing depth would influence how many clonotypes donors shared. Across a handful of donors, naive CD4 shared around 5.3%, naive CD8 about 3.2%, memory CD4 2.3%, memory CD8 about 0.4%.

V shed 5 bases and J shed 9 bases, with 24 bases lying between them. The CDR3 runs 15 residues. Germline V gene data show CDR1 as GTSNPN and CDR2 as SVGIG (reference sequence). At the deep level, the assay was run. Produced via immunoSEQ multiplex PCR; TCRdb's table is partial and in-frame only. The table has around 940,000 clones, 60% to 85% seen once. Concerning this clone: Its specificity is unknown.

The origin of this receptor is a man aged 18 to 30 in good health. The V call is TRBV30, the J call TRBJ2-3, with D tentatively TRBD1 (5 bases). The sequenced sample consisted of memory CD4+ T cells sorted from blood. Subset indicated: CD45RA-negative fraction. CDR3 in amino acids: CAWSPPGQGKGTQYF. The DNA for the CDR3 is TGTGCCTGGTCGCCCCCAGGGCAGGGAAAAGGGACGCAGTATTTT.